These T cell receptor beta chains were read from a single sample in a study of shared clonotypes between healthy human individuals. Using immunoSEQ multiplex PCR, the repertoire was profiled, and TCRdb retains in-frame clones only, with some absent. The sample lists 1.5 million to 2.5 million clones, roughly 94% occurring once. The sequencing sample was made of naive CD8+ T cells sorted from blood. All receptors derive from a man younger than 35 in good health. Both conserved end residues are part of each CDR3. D genes are given only for firm matches. For some rows the clone size is stated as once, few or many, or as a class when expanded; others skip it.

j_call | d_call | cdr3_length | clone_size | v_call | cdr3_aa | cdr3_nt
TRBJ1-6 | TRBD1 | 17 | NA | TRBV9 | CASSVAIGTGPYSPLHF | TGTGCCAGCAGCGTAGCTATTGGGACAGGTCCTTATTCACCCCTCCACTTT
TRBJ2-1 | NA | 15 | NA | TRBV27 | CAVAGGLGSYNEQFF | TGTGCCGTAGCAGGGGGACTAGGCTCCTACAATGAGCAGTTCTTC
TRBJ2-1 | TRBD2 | 20 | NA | TRBV19 | CASSVGLAGGVGAGGGEQFF | TGTGCCAGTAGTGTCGGACTAGCGGGAGGAGTGGGGGCCGGCGGTGGTGAGCAGTTCTTC
TRBJ1-2 | NA | 13 | NA | TRBV19 | CASSIASNYGYTF | TGTGCCAGTAGTATTGCATCGAACTATGGCTACACCTTC
TRBJ1-6 | NA | 13 | once | TRBV10-3 | CAITERAYSPLHF | TGTGCCATCACCGAAAGGGCTTATTCACCCCTCCACTTT
TRBJ2-7 | NA | 13 | NA | TRBV18 | CASSPTPYYEQYF | TGTGCCAGCTCACCCACACCCTATTACGAGCAGTACTTC
TRBJ1-5 | NA | 14 | NA | TRBV6-1 | CASIPMGSNQPQHF | TGTGCCAGCATCCCCATGGGCAGCAATCAGCCCCAGCATTTT
TRBJ2-7 | NA | 13 | NA | TRBV11-2 | CASSLGPSYEQYF | TGTGCCAGCAGCTTGGGCCCCTCCTACGAGCAGTACTTC
TRBJ2-2 | TRBD2 | 14 | NA | TRBV10-3 | CAIMGLENTGELFF | TGTGCCATCATGGGACTAGAAAACACCGGGGAGCTGTTTTTT
TRBJ2-1 | TRBD2 | 13 | NA | TRBV2 | CAGRLAGIAEQFF | TGTGCCGGTCGACTAGCGGGAATCGCTGAGCAGTTCTTC
TRBJ2-2 | TRBD1 | 15 | NA | TRBV29-1 | CSVKPRDSLTGELFF | TGCAGCGTGAAGCCCCGGGACAGCCTCACCGGGGAGCTGTTTTTT
TRBJ1-6 | NA | 19 | NA | TRBV21-1 | CASSKSTGHSLSYNSPLHF | TGTGCCAGCAGCAAGTCCACAGGCCACTCCCTCTCCTATAATTCACCCCTCCACTTT
TRBJ1-5 | NA | 15 | NA | TRBV29-1 | CSTGGRQGTHQPQHF | TGCAGCACTGGGGGACGACAAGGAACTCATCAGCCCCAGCATTTT
TRBJ2-7 | NA | 17 | NA | TRBV27 | CASSTRFKGSLRYEQYF | TGTGCCAGCAGTACCCGTTTCAAGGGGTCTTTGCGCTACGAGCAGTACTTC
TRBJ1-2 | NA | 13 | NA | TRBV11-2 | CASSFGGLDGYTF | TGTGCCAGCAGCTTCGGGGGTCTGGATGGCTACACCTTC
TRBJ2-5 | TRBD2 | 15 | NA | TRBV7-6 | CASSYRTSGVETQYF | TGTGCCAGCAGCTACCGGACTAGCGGGGTTGAGACCCAGTACTTC
TRBJ1-1 | NA | 13 | few | TRBV7-9 | CASSPTENTEAFF | TGTGCCAGCAGCCCAACAGAGAACACTGAAGCTTTCTTT